This T cell receptor beta chain was sequenced for a study of cytomegalovirus exposure and HLA in healthy donors. Primers for the PCR totalled 60 Vbeta and 13 Jbeta. This table comes from immunoSEQ multiplex PCR, and its TCRdb copy is limited to in-frame clones, with some not included. The repertoire has around 100,000 clones, 55% to 65% of them found once; the top ten carry about 2%. Study results and limitations: TCR beta chains numbering more than 150 were designated cytomegalovirus-associated.

V was clipped by 5 bases and J by 4 bases, with 12 bases between them. Germline V lookup: CDR1 SGHNT, CDR2 YYREEE (reference sequence). The CDR3 is 13 amino acids. As concerns this clone: Its matching antigen is unknown.

This cohort consisted of healthy bone marrow donors. The TCR originated in a woman in her 30s in good health and CMV-seronegative. The chain links TRBV5-4 to TRBJ1-2; D is possibly TRBD1 (5 bases). The sequencing sample was made of PBMCs. Here the CDR3 DNA reads TGTGCCAGCAGGATAGACAGTTCCTATGGCTACACCTTC. Residues: CASRIDSSYGYTF.